This TCR beta chain was documented in a study of Ad26.COV2.S vaccination and SARS-CoV-2 variants. In the study overall: The COV1001 Ad26.COV2.S trial arm included the donor.

CDR1 KGHSH and CDR2 LQKENI come from the germline V gene. This CDR3 is built from 21 residues. Trimming took 3 bases from V and 0 from J; bases not matched to a gene: 19. The repertoire was sequenced with immunoSEQ multiplex PCR; TCRdb's copy has only in-frame clones and lacks some. The table shows 200,000 to 300,000 clones, with roughly 85% occurring only once. In regard to this clone: The antigen is unknown.

The treatment denotes: about 20 received Ad26.COV2.S at low or high dose, single or two shots; about 5 received placebo; per-sample allocation not given. It was on day 63 after the first vaccine or placebo injection that samples were taken. A Boston donor was an adult aged 18-55 years. Overall study results and limits: With respect to non-spike TCR breadth, vaccine and placebo recipients were similar. The TCR breadth and depth analyses may have produced an underestimate of total T cell responses.

The clonotype comes from a person aged 18-65 years who received the Ad26.COV2.S COVID-19 vaccine or a placebo. The genes are TRBV18 and TRBJ1-5, with 8 bases matching TRBD1. The material was peripheral blood, obtained in a trial of Ad26.COV2.S vaccine versus placebo. As DNA, the CDR3 is TGTGCCAGCTCACCTAGACCGGGACAGGCCAGACTAGGGGATAGCAATCAGCCCCAGCATTTT. It encodes CASSPRPGQARLGDSNQPQHF.